The 4 T cell receptor beta chains given below trace back to one sample, sequenced in a study of T cell repertoires in cytomegalovirus infection (dated by TCRdb to between 2018 and 2020). Data came from an Illumina HiSeq 1500. Using fastp trimming at Q25 and MiXCR clonotype assembly, TCRdb reanalyzed the public sequencing data and kept in-frame beta chains. Identical CDR3 proteins give one entry, which carries the most common genes and DNA. This sample holds 120,000 to 150,000 distinct CDR3 sequences; about 6.3% were observed only once. The ten biggest clones cover under 20% of the sample. The sequencing sample was made of PBMCs. The source is a human donor in good health (CMV status not recorded). Some clones in this sample may be carry-over from other donors' samples.

This clonotype was counted at least ten times. The V and J genes are TRBV7-9 and TRBJ2-7; either TRBD1 or TRBD2 may fit D (5 bases each). CDR1 is SEHNR and CDR2 is FQNEAQ in the germline V gene (reference sequence). This CDR3 contains 16 residues. Between the trimmed V and J ends, which lost 1 base and 2 bases, there was a span of 15 bases. The CDR3: CASSLVGRTSAYEQYF. DNA of the CDR3: TGTGCCAGCAGCTTAGTGGGACGGACCTCCGCCTACGAGCAGTACTTC.

This clonotype was counted between two and nine times. This chain links TRBV29-1 with TRBJ2-3; TRBD2 matches 15 bases. The CDR3 runs to 14 residues. From germline, CDR1 is SQVTM and CDR2 ANQGSEA. Trimming removed 7 bases from V and 6 bases from J; junction bases left unmatched: 5. Here the CDR3 DNA reads TGCAGCGCCTCCGGGACTAGCGGGGGGGATACGCAGTATTTT. Its protein is CSASGTSGGDTQYF.

The genes are TRBV5-1 and TRBJ2-1; D ambiguous. V gave up 1 base and J gave up 3 bases, with 11 bases separating them. The CDR3 spans 15 residues. The germline CDR1 and CDR2 sequences are SGHRS and YFSETQ. The CDR3 spells CASSLLPPNYNEQFF. The CDR3 nucleotides read TGCGCCAGCAGCTTGCTGCCTCCTAACTACAATGAGCAGTTCTTC.

This clonotype was detected ten times or more. This rearrangement joins TRBV19 to TRBJ2-7; D gene unclear. CDR1 and CDR2 from the germline V gene are LNHDA and SQIVND (reference sequence). The CDR3 spans 14 residues. Trimming stripped 3 bases from V and 3 bases from J, with 12 bases between. CDR3 region: CASSIRGSVYEQYF. For the CDR3, the DNA is TGTGCCAGTAGTATCCGCGGCAGCGTCTACGAGCAGTACTTC.